These T cell receptor beta chains were read from a single sample in a study of cytomegalovirus exposure and HLA in healthy donors. TCRdb keeps only in-frame clones here, not all; method: immunoSEQ multiplex PCR. The table has about 130,000 clones, about 81% seen once. The sample taken for sequencing was PBMCs. The receptors were sampled from a woman aged 40 to 49 in good health and CMV-seropositive. Both conserved end residues are part of each CDR3. The D gene is left open where the match is weak. Clone size is not always given. Where it is, it says once, few, many or a class for expanded clones.

D	V	J	size	DNA	CDR3
TRBD1	TRBV29-1	TRBJ2-5	-	TGCAGTGACGACCCGACAGGGGGCGAGGAGACCCAGTACTTC	CSDDPTGGEETQYF
-	TRBV19	TRBJ1-5	-	TGTGCCAGTAGTCTACTCAATCAGCCCCAGCATTTT	CASSLLNQPQHF
-	TRBV19	TRBJ1-1	-	TGTGCCAGTAGTATCGTAACAGGGACGGCTGAAGCTTTCTTT	CASSIVTGTAEAFF
TRBD2	TRBV4-2	TRBJ2-7	once	TGTGCCAGCAGCCAAGATCTAGCGACTGGCGGGAGCGGACATGCCTACGAGCAGTACTTC	CASSQDLATGGSGHAYEQYF
TRBD1	TRBV7-3	TRBJ1-1	-	TGTGCCAGCAGCTTAACGTTTCTGGGACAGGGTTCGACGTCGGAAGCTTTCTTT	CASSLTFLGQGSTSEAFF
TRBD2	TRBV15	TRBJ2-7	-	TGTGCCACCAGCAGAGAGAGCGGGGCTACCTACGAGCAGTACTTC	CATSRESGATYEQYF
-	TRBV4-3	TRBJ2-7	-	TGCGCCAGCAGCCAAGTCACTAGTTCCTACGAGCAGTACTTC	CASSQVTSSYEQYF
-	TRBV19	TRBJ2-2	-	TGTGCCAGTAACCCCGGACAGAACACCGGGGAGCTGTTTTTT	CASNPGQNTGELFF
TRBD1	TRBV2	TRBJ1-1	-	TGTGCGAGCATGGGACAGCCGAACACTGAAGCTTTCTTT	CASMGQPNTEAFF
-	TRBV6-6	TRBJ1-5	-	TGTGCCAGCAGTTACTCATCAGGGGTAAATCAGCCCCAGCATTTT	CASSYSSGVNQPQHF
-	TRBV7-3	TRBJ1-2	-	TGTGCCAGCAGCGACGGGACATCTGGCTACACCTTC	CASSDGTSGYTF
-	TRBV5-1	TRBJ2-2	-	TGCGCCAGCAGTCGGACCGGCGGGACCGGGGAGCTGTTTTTT	CASSRTGGTGELFF
-	TRBV25-1	TRBJ2-1	-	TGTGCCACCGCGGCGGGGAGTGAGCAGTTCTTC	CATAAGSEQFF
-	TRBV7-3	TRBJ1-3	few	TGTGCCAGCAGCCCGACAGGTGGTTCTCCTGGAAACACCATATATTTT	CASSPTGGSPGNTIYF
-	TRBV5-1	TRBJ2-1	-	TGCGCCAGCACCCAAACAGGATCTCACAATGAGCAGTTCTTC	CASTQTGSHNEQFF
TRBD1	TRBV6-1	TRBJ2-1	-	TGTGCCAGCAGTGAACGAGGGGGCGGTAATGAGCAGTTCTTC	CASSERGGGNEQFF
-	TRBV28	TRBJ1-4	-	TGTGCCAGCAGTCAGGGGTCTAATGAAAAACTGTTTTTT	CASSQGSNEKLFF
-	TRBV19	TRBJ1-4	-	TGTGCCAGTAGTTTTGACGGGTCCCATAATGAAAAACTGTTTTTT	CASSFDGSHNEKLFF
TRBD1	TRBV7-8	TRBJ1-2	-	TGTGCCAGCAGCGAAGGACAGGGGGAACTTCGGTATGGCTACACCTTC	CASSEGQGELRYGYTF
-	TRBV7-9	TRBJ2-5	-	TGTGCCAGCAGCCCGGGGACTCAAACGGAGACCCAGTACTTC	CASSPGTQTETQYF
TRBD1	TRBV7-9	TRBJ1-1	-	TGTGCCAGCAGCTTTGGGGGACAGCGGGCCTCCACTGAAGCTTTCTTT	CASSFGGQRASTEAFF
-	TRBV10-3	TRBJ2-7	-	TGTGCCATCAGTCCCGGGTACGAGCAGTACTTC	CAISPGYEQYF
-	TRBV30	TRBJ2-2	-	TGTGCCTGGAGTGTCTCGGGATACACCGGGGAGCTGTTTTTT	CAWSVSGYTGELFF
TRBD1	TRBV30	TRBJ1-5	-	TGTGCCTGGAGTGTACGAAGGGGGGGACAGGGAAATCAGCCCCAGCATTTT	CAWSVRRGGQGNQPQHF
TRBD2	TRBV14	TRBJ2-5	-	TGTGCCAGCAGCGCTTGGACTAGCGGGAGAAGTGAGACCCAGTACTTC	CASSAWTSGRSETQYF
-	TRBV6-4	TRBJ1-1	-	TGTGCCATCAACCAGGACGGCCAGGGCCTGGCTAGTTTT	CAINQDGQGLASF
-	TRBV27	TRBJ2-1	-	TGTGCCAGCAGCCAAAACAGGGATTACAATGAGCAGTTCTTC	CASSQNRDYNEQFF
TRBD1	TRBV18	TRBJ2-5	-	TGTGCCAGCTCACCCGCCCCCCAGGGGGCCCAGTACTTC	CASSPAPQGAQYF
TRBD1	TRBV10-3	TRBJ1-2	-	TGTGCCACCAGGGGGGGTAGTAACTATGGCTACACCTTC	CATRGGSNYGYTF
TRBD2	TRBV2	TRBJ2-1	few	TGTGCCAGCAGTGATGGTTCTAGCGGGACCTTTAGGAATGAGCAGTTCTTC	CASSDGSSGTFRNEQFF
-	TRBV2	TRBJ1-2	-	TGTGCCAGCAGTGTCAGGGCGGGGGGTGAAGGCTACACCTTC	CASSVRAGGEGYTF
-	TRBV2	TRBJ1-2	-	TGTGCCAGCAAGGAAGGGGCTGACGGCTACACCTTC	CASKEGADGYTF
TRBD1	TRBV15	TRBJ2-7	-	TGTGCCACCAGCAACTTAGGACAGGGGACCTCCGGCGAGCAGTACTTC	CATSNLGQGTSGEQYF
TRBD1	TRBV9	TRBJ1-2	-	TGTGCCAGCAGCGTTCCCTTGACAGGGGAATATGGCTACACCTTC	CASSVPLTGEYGYTF
TRBD2	TRBV7-3	TRBJ2-3	-	TGTGCCAGCAGCCCGGGGGGAGATACGCAGTATTTT	CASSPGGDTQYF
TRBD1	TRBV6-1	TRBJ1-4	-	TGTGCCAGCAGCTCCGGGGACAGTGAAAAACTGTTTTTT	CASSSGDSEKLFF
TRBD1	TRBV2	TRBJ1-5	once	TGTGCCAGCAGAGCGGACAGGGTAGGAAATCAGCCCCAGCATTTT	CASRADRVGNQPQHF
-	TRBV9	TRBJ2-5	few	TGTGCCAGCAGCCCAGGGGTCGACACAGGCCAAGAGACCCAGTACTTC	CASSPGVDTGQETQYF
TRBD1	TRBV5-1	TRBJ2-7	once	TGCGCCAGGGACGGGACAGGGCAGAAATACTCCTACGAGCAGTACTTC	CARDGTGQKYSYEQYF
TRBD1	TRBV7-3	TRBJ1-2	once	TGTGCCAGCAGCTTAACAGGGACAGCCGGTACTGGCTACACCTTC	CASSLTGTAGTGYTF
TRBD2	TRBV7-2	TRBJ2-1	once	TGTGCCAGCAGCTCAGGACTAGCACCCTACAATGAGCAGTTCTTC	CASSSGLAPYNEQFF
-	TRBV25-1	TRBJ2-1	-	TGTGCCAGCAGTGAAGGACAGTTTCTTATGGGGCAGTTCTTC	CASSEGQFLMGQFF
TRBD1	TRBV27	TRBJ2-5	-	TGTGCCAGCAAAAGACAGGGTTCGGAGACCCAGTACTTC	CASKRQGSETQYF
TRBD2	TRBV19	TRBJ2-7	-	TGTGCCAGTAGTATAGCGGGAGGGGACCTTCAGTACTTC	CASSIAGGDLQYF
TRBD1	TRBV6-5	TRBJ2-6	-	TGTGCCAGCCTTCGACAGGGCCCTGGGGCCAACGTCCTGACTTTC	CASLRQGPGANVLTF
TRBD2	TRBV7-8	TRBJ2-5	-	TGTGCCAGCAGCTTAGTGGCGGGAGGCCTACAAGAGACCCAGTACTTC	CASSLVAGGLQETQYF
TRBD1	TRBV28	TRBJ1-4	once	TGTGCCAGCAGCTCAGCCGGGACAGGGGGCGATGAAAAACTGTTTTTT	CASSSAGTGGDEKLFF
TRBD1	TRBV7-8	TRBJ2-6	-	TGTGCCAGCAGCTTAGTGACAGGGGGTACTGGGGCCAACGTCCTGACTTTC	CASSLVTGGTGANVLTF
TRBD2	TRBV5-6	TRBJ2-1	-	TGTGCCAGCAGCTTACCGGGACTAGCGGGGGGATCCTACAATGAGCAGTTCTTC	CASSLPGLAGGSYNEQFF
-	TRBV19	TRBJ2-7	-	TGTGCCACCCTCAGCGACGAGCAGTACTTC	CATLSDEQYF
-	TRBV7-9	TRBJ1-4	-	TGTGCCAGCAGCTTATCGCTTGGGGCGGAAAAACTGTTTTTT	CASSLSLGAEKLFF
TRBD2	TRBV6-5	TRBJ2-3	-	TGTGCCAGCAGTAAAAGCGGGGGGTTTAATACGCAGTATTTT	CASSKSGGFNTQYF
-	TRBV19	TRBJ1-1	-	TGTGCCAGTAGTATAGGTACAAGCACTGAAGCTTTCTTT	CASSIGTSTEAFF
-	TRBV6-6	TRBJ1-2	-	TGTGCCAGCAGACCATCCGGGGCCCCGGAGGGCTATGGCTACACCTTC	CASRPSGAPEGYGYTF
-	TRBV7-3	TRBJ2-1	-	TGTGCCAGCAGCTTAGGGGCGGGGGCCATCTACAATGAGCAGTTCTTC	CASSLGAGAIYNEQFF